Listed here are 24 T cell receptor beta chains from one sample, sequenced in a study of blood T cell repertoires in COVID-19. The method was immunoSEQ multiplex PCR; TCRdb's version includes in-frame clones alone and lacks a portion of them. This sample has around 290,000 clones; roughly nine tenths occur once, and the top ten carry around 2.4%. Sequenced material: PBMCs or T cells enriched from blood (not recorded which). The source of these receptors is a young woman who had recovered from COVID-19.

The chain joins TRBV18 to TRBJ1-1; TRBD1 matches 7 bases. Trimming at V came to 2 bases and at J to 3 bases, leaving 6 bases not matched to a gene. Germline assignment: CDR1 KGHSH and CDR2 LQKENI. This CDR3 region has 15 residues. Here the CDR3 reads CASSPAQGRDTEAFF. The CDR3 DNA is TGTGCCAGCTCACCAGCACAGGGGAGAGACACTGAAGCTTTCTTT.

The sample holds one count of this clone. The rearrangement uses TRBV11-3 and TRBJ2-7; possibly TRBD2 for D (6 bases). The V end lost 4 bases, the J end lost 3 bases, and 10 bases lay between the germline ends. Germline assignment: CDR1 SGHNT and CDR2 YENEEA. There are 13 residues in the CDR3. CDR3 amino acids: CASSSGRVYEQYF. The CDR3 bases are TGTGCCAGCAGCTCCGGGAGAGTCTACGAGCAGTACTTC.

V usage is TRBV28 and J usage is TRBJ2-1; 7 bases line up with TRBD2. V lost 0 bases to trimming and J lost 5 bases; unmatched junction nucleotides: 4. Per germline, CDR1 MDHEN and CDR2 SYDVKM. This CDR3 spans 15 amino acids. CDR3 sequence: CASSLWGEGDNEQFF. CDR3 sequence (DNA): TGTGCCAGCAGTTTATGGGGGGAGGGAGACAATGAGCAGTTCTTC.

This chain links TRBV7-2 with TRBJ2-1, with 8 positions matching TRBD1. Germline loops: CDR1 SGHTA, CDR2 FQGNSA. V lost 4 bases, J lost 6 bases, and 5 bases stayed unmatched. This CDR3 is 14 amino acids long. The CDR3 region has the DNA TGTGCCAGCAGCTCGGACAGGGCGCCCAATGAGCAGTTCTTC. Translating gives CASSSDRAPNEQFF.

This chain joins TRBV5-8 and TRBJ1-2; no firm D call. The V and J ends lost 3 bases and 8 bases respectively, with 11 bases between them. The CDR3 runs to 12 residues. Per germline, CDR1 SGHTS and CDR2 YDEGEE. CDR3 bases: TGTGCCAGCAGCTCCCATGTGAGAGGCTACACCTTC. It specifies CASSSHVRGYTF.

The chain's CDR3 is CASSFRVSTDTQYF. CDR3 DNA: TGTGCCAGCAGTTTTCGCGTCAGCACAGATACGCAGTATTTT. V usage is TRBV27 and J usage is TRBJ2-3, with no clear D. The CDR3 length is 14 residues. Germline CDR1 and CDR2: MNHEY and SMNVEV (reference sequence). V lost 3 bases and J 0 bases, leaving 7 bases between the germline ends.

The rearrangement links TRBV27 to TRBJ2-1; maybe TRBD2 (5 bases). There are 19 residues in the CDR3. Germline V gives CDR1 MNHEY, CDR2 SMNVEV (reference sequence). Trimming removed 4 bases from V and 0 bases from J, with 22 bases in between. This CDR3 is CASSSLGVKARSSYNEQFF. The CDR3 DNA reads TGTGCCAGCAGTTCCCTCGGGGTTAAAGCGCGGAGCTCCTACAATGAGCAGTTCTTC.

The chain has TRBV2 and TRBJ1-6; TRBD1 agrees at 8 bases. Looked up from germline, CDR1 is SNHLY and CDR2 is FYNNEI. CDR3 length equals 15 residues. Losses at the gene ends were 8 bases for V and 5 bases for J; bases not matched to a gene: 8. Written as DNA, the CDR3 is TGTGCCAGCTTCGGGACAGGAGACAATAATTCACCCCTCCACTTT. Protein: CASFGTGDNNSPLHF.

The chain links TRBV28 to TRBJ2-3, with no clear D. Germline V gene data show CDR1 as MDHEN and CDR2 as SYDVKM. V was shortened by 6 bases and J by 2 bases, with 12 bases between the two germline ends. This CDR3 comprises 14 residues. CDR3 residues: CASSLEAHTDTQYF. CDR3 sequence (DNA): TGTGCCAGCAGCTTAGAAGCTCACACAGATACGCAGTATTTT.

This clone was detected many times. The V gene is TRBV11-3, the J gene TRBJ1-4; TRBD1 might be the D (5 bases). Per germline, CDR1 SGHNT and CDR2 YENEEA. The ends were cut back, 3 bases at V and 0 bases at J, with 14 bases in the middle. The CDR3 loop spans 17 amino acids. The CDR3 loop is CASSFGGPLTTNEKLFF. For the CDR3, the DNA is TGTGCCAGCAGCTTCGGGGGACCCCTTACAACTAATGAAAAACTGTTTTTT.

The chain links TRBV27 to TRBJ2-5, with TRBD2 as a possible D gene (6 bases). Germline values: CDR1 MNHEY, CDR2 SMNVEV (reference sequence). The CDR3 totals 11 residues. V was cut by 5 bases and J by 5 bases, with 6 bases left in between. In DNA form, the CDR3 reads TGTGCCAGCAGTGCGGGGGAGACCCAGTACTTC. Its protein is CASSAGETQYF.

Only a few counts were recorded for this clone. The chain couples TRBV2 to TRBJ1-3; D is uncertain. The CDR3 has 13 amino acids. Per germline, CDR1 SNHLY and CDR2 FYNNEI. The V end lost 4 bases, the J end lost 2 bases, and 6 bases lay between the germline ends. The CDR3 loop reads CASSAQAGNTIYF. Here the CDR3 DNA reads TGTGCCAGCAGTGCTCAGGCTGGAAACACCATATATTTT.

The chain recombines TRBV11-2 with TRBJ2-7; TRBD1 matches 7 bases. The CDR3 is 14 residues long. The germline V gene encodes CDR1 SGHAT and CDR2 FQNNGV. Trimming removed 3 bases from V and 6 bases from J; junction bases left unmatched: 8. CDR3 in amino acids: CASSFGQVSSEQYF. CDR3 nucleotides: TGTGCCAGCAGCTTCGGACAGGTTTCATCCGAGCAGTACTTC.

This CDR3 is CASSVGGNEYEQYF. CDR3 sequence (DNA): TGTGCCAGCAGTGTGGGGGGAAACGAGTACGAGCAGTACTTC. This rearrangement joins TRBV2 to TRBJ2-7; TRBD2 might be the D (6 bases). This CDR3 contains 14 residues. Trimming stripped 4 bases from V and 4 bases from J, with 14 bases between. Germline CDR1 and CDR2: SNHLY and FYNNEI.

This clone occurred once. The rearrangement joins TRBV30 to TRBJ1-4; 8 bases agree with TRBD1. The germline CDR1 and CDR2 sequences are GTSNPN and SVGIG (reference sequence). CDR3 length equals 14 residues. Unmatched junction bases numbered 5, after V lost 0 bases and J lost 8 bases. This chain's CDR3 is CAWSVTGAPEKLFF. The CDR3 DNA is TGTGCCTGGAGTGTGACAGGGGCCCCCGAAAAACTGTTTTTT. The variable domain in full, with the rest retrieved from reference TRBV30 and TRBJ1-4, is SQTIHQWPATLVQPVGSPLSLECTVEGTSNPNLYWYRQAAGRGLQLLFYSVGIGQISSEVPQNLSASRPQDRQFILSSKKLLLSDSGFYLCAWSVTGAPEKLFFGSGTQLSVL.

Written as DNA, the CDR3 is TGTGCCAGCAGCCCGGACAGGGAATTCGGAAACACCATATATTTT. Translating it yields CASSPDREFGNTIYF. This chain joins TRBV6-5 and TRBJ1-3; 8 bases map to TRBD1. Trimming took 6 bases from V and 4 from J; bases not matched to a gene: 8. Germline V lookup: CDR1 MNHEY, CDR2 SVGAGI. The CDR3 consists of 15 residues.

The CDR3 DNA follows: TGTGCCAGCAGTGACACATGGAACACTGAAGCTTTCTTT. The encoded protein is CASSDTWNTEAFF. J is TRBJ1-1 and V is TRBV6-4, with D hard to call. Germline CDR1 MRHNA, CDR2 SNTAGT. The CDR3 is 13 residues long. V lost 2 bases and J lost 1, with 5 bases in between.

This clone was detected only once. DNA for the CDR3: TGTGCCTGGAGCCCAGGGACACGCCGAAATTCACCCCTCCACTTT. It encodes CAWSPGTRRNSPLHF. This rearrangement joins TRBV30 to TRBJ1-6, with D maybe TRBD1 (6 bases). Germline lookup yields CDR1 GTSNPN and CDR2 SVGIG (reference sequence). There are 15 residues in the CDR3. Trimming removed 3 bases from V and 7 bases from J, with 16 bases in between.

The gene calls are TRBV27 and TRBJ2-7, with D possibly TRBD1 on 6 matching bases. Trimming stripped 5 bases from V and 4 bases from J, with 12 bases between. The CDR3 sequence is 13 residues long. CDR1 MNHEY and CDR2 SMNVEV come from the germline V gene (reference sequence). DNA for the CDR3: TGTGCCAGCAGTATTGGGACAACATACGAGCAGTACTTC. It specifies CASSIGTTYEQYF.

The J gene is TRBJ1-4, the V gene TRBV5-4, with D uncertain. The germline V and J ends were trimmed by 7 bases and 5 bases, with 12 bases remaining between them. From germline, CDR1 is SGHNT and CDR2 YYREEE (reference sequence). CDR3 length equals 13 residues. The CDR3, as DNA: TGTGCCAGCGGCAAACAGCCAAATGAAAAACTGTTTTTT. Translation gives CASGKQPNEKLFF.

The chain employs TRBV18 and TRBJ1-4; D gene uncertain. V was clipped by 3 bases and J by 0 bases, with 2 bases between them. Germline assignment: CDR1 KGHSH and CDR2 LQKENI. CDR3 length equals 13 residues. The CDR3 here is CASSPTTNEKLFF. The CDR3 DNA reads TGTGCCAGCTCACCTACAACTAATGAAAAACTGTTTTTT.

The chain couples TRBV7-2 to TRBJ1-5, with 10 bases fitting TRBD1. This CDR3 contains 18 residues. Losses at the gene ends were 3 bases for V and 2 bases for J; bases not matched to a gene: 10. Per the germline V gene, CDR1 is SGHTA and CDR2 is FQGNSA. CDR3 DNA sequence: TGTGCCAGCAGCTTGATTGACCCCGGGACAGGGGGCAATCAGCCCCAGCATTTT. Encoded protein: CASSLIDPGTGGNQPQHF.

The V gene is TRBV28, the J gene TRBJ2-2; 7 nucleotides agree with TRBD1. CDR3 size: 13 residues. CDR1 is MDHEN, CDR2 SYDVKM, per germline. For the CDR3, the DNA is TGTGCGGCCGGGACAGTGAACACCGGGGAGCTGTTTTTT. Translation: CAAGTVNTGELFF.

The CDR3 DNA is TGTGCCAGCTCACCACCACAGGGCTTTGCCTCCTACAATGAGCAGTTCTTC. It codes for CASSPPQGFASYNEQFF. The genes are TRBV18 and TRBJ2-1, with D perhaps TRBD1 (6 bases). V was clipped by 0 bases and J by 0 bases, with 12 bases between them. CDR1 and CDR2 from the germline V gene are KGHSH and LQKENI. The CDR3 is made up of 17 amino acids. The full variable domain, rest sourced from reference TRBV18 and TRBJ2-1, is NAGVMQNPRHLVRRRGQEARLRCSPMKGHSHVYWYRQLPEEGLKFMVYLQKENIIDESGMPKERFSAEFPKEGPSILRIQQVVRGDSAAYFCASSPPQGFASYNEQFFGPGTRLTVL.